These 10 T cell receptor beta chains came from one sample sequenced in a study of blood T cells in healthy people across ages. A second PCR, run for roughly 7 to 11 cycles, used a sample-barcoded 5' primer plus a J-beta primer mix. A single record per CDR3 protein comes from TCRdb applying MiXCR to the 5' RACE reads. The table has around 1,600,000 distinct CDR3 sequences, 35% to 45% seen once. The sample comprised blood. These receptors came from a woman between 18 and 29 years old in good health.

This sequence joins TRBV28 and TRBJ2-4; D remains ambiguous. The V and J ends lost 6 bases and 15 bases respectively, with 18 bases between them. Looked up from germline, CDR1 is MDHEN and CDR2 is SYDVKM. This CDR3 is 12 amino acids long. The CDR3 spells CASSPHGLKGYF. CDR3 in DNA: TGTGCCAGCAGCCCCCACGGGTTGAAAGGGTACTTC.

This clonotype turned up a few times. This chain connects TRBV7-2 to TRBJ1-1; weak D call: TRBD1 (6 bases). The CDR3 length is 12 residues. The V end lost 1 base, the J end lost 8 bases, and 8 bases lay between the germline ends. Germline V gives CDR1 SGHTA, CDR2 FQGNSA. CDR3 in amino acids: CASSLERGEAFF. For the CDR3, the DNA is TGTGCCAGCAGCTTAGAGAGGGGGGAAGCTTTCTTT.

The chain carries TRBV9 and TRBJ1-1, with no clear D. V lost 4 bases, J lost 5 bases, and 18 bases lay in between. Germline lookup yields CDR1 SGDLS and CDR2 YYNGEE. CDR3 length equals 15 residues. DNA of the CDR3: TGTGCCAGCAGCCCACGGCCGGGCGAGATTACTGAAGCTTTCTTT. It specifies CASSPRPGEITEAFF.

V is TRBV5-1 and J is TRBJ2-5, with 8 positions matching TRBD1. Trimming at V came to 4 bases and at J to 4 bases, leaving 6 bases not matched to a gene. This CDR3 is 14 amino acids long. Looked up from germline, CDR1 is SGHRS and CDR2 is YFSETQ. CDR3 sequence reads: CASSGQGRGETQYF. CDR3 nucleotides: TGCGCCAGCAGCGGACAGGGTAGGGGAGAGACCCAGTACTTC. The full variable domain, rest sourced from reference TRBV5-1 and TRBJ2-5, is KAGVTQTPRYLIKTRGQQVTLSCSPISGHRSVSWYQQTPGQGLQFLFEYFSETQRNKGNFPGRFSGRQFSNSRSEMNVSTLELGDSALYLCASSGQGRGETQYFGPGTRLLVL.

The chain links TRBV7-9 to TRBJ2-7, with TRBD1 matching over 7 bases. V lost 6 bases and J lost 0; bases outside the gene matches: 8. The CDR3 has 15 amino acids. Germline CDR1 is SEHNR and CDR2 is FQNEAQ (reference sequence). The CDR3 region is CASRRTGESSYEQYF. CDR3 nucleotides: TGTGCCAGCAGAAGAACAGGGGAAAGCTCCTACGAGCAGTACTTC. Looking up the rest from reference TRBV7-9 and TRBJ2-7 gives the full variable domain: DTGVSQNPRHKITKRGQNVTFRCDPISEHNRLYWYRQTLGQGPEFLTYFQNEAQLEKSRLLSDRFSAERPKGSFSTLEIQRTEQGDSAMYLCASRRTGESSYEQYFGPGTRLTVT.

The gene calls are TRBV6-6 and TRBJ1-2, with 10 bases lining up with TRBD1. The CDR3 runs 14 residues. Germline CDR1 is MNHNY and CDR2 is SVGAGI (reference sequence). The trim removed 5 bases at V and 7 bases at J, leaving 7 bases unmatched. The CDR3 DNA is TGTGCCAGCAGTAAGGACAGGGGGAGCTGTGGCTACACCTTC. The encoded protein is CASSKDRGSCGYTF.

This chain connects TRBV4-1 to TRBJ2-3; no definite D call. The V end lost 3 bases, the J end lost 7 bases, and 8 bases lay between the germline ends. Germline V gene lookup returns CDR1 MGHRA and CDR2 YSYEKL. The CDR3 contains 12 residues. The DNA for the CDR3 is TGCGCCAGCAGCCATCCATTAAATACGCAGTATTTT. It yields the protein CASSHPLNTQYF.

V and J are TRBV7-2 and TRBJ2-7, with 10 bases matching TRBD2. CDR1 is SGHTA, CDR2 FQGNSA, per germline. Trimming removed 6 bases from V and 3 bases from J; junction bases left unmatched: 5. The length of the CDR3 is 14 residues. The CDR3 sequence: CASRNRTSGYEQYF. DNA of the CDR3: TGTGCCAGCAGGAACAGGACTAGCGGCTACGAGCAGTACTTC. Complete variable domain (other parts from reference TRBV7-2 and TRBJ2-7): GAGVSQSPSNKVTEKGKDVELRCDPISGHTALYWYRQSLGQGLEFLIYFQGNSAPDKSGLPSDRFSAERTGGSVSTLTIQRTQQEDSAVYLCASRNRTSGYEQYFGPGTRLTVT.

This clonotype was counted only a few times. The J gene is TRBJ1-2, the V gene TRBV4-1; TRBD1 matches 8 bases. CDR1 is MGHRA and CDR2 is YSYEKL in the germline V gene. V shed 0 bases, J shed 7 bases, and the junction held 19 bases outside the gene matches. The CDR3 extends over 19 amino acids. CDR3 sequence: CASSQERGTGRGLSSGYTF. In DNA, the CDR3 is TGCGCCAGCAGCCAAGAGAGGGGGACAGGACGGGGGCTAAGTAGTGGCTACACCTTC.

V and J are TRBV10-3 and TRBJ2-7; D perhaps matches TRBD2 (6 bases). The CDR3 length is 12 residues. Trimming stripped 6 bases from V and 3 bases from J, with 9 bases between. Germline V gives CDR1 ENHRY, CDR2 SYGVKD. CDR3 nucleotides: TGTGCCATCAGGGGGGGAAGCTACGAGCAGTACTTC. Protein product: CAIRGGSYEQYF.